This passage covers 24 T cell receptor beta chains from one sample sequenced in a study of CD8 T cells in ankylosing spondylitis. A single record per CDR3 protein comes from TCRdb applying MiXCR to the 5' RACE reads. Seen here are fewer than 35,000 distinct CDR3 sequences, over 12% observed once, and the top ten hold less than 40%. The sequencing input was blood. These receptors originate from a male donor with ankylosing spondylitis or in good health (not recorded which).

The V call is TRBV5-1, the J call TRBJ2-2; possibly TRBD1 for D (6 bases). This CDR3 spans 14 amino acids. Deletions cut 0 bases from V and 5 bases from J, with 8 bases between. Germline V lookup: CDR1 SGHRS, CDR2 YFSETQ. The CDR3 loop is CASSLARGTGELFF. The CDR3 region has the DNA TGCGCCAGCAGCTTGGCCAGGGGAACCGGGGAGCTGTTTTTT. The full variable domain, in which reference TRBV5-1 and TRBJ2-2 provide the parts outside the CDR3, is KAGVTQTPRYLIKTRGQQVTLSCSPISGHRSVSWYQQTPGQGLQFLFEYFSETQRNKGNFPGRFSGRQFSNSRSEMNVSTLELGDSALYLCASSLARGTGELFFGEGSRLTVL.

The CDR3 bases are TGTGCCAGCAGCTTAGCGCTGACTCCGGGCGGGACTGAAGCTTTCTTT. Translated: CASSLALTPGGTEAFF. The chain is built from TRBV7-6 and TRBJ1-1; D ambiguous. Trimming stripped 0 bases from V and 5 bases from J, with 16 bases between. This CDR3 spans 16 amino acids. Germline V lookup: CDR1 SGHVS, CDR2 FNYEAQ. The variable domain in full, with the rest retrieved from reference TRBV7-6 and TRBJ1-1, is GAGVSQSPRYKVTKRGQDVALRCDPISGHVSLYWYRQALGQGPEFLTYFNYEAQQDKSGLPNDRFSAERPEGSISTLTIQRTEQRDSAMYRCASSLALTPGGTEAFFGQGTRLTVV.

V and J are TRBV27 and TRBJ2-2, with D possibly matching TRBD2 (6 bases). Germline CDR1 is MNHEY and CDR2 is SMNVEV (reference sequence). The ends were cut back, 5 bases at V and 5 bases at J, with 12 bases in the middle. The CDR3 runs 14 residues. The DNA for the CDR3 is TGTGCCAGCAGTCCCGGGGCGGGGACCGGGGAGCTGTTTTTT. Its protein product is CASSPGAGTGELFF.

In its sample, this clonotype was seen a few times. The chain employs TRBV6-5 and TRBJ2-3, with 11 positions matching TRBD2. Unmatched junction bases numbered 4, after V lost 5 bases and J lost 6 bases. The CDR3 covers 14 residues. Germline V CDR1 and CDR2: MNHEY, SVGAGI. CDR3 DNA sequence: TGTGCCAGCAGTAGTGGGACTAGCGGCGATACGCAGTATTTT. It yields the protein CASSSGTSGDTQYF.

V is TRBV12-3 or TRBV12-4 and J is TRBJ2-5, with D unclear. V lost 2 bases and J lost 1, with 8 bases in between. This CDR3 is built from 14 residues. CDR3 residues: CASSLSSVQETQYF. Here the CDR3 DNA reads TGTGCCAGCAGTTTATCGAGTGTCCAAGAGACCCAGTACTTC.

This clonotype has at least ten counts. CDR3 in DNA: TGCGCCAGCAGCAATACAGATACGCAGTATTTT. This sequence encodes CASSNTDTQYF. The chain joins TRBV5-1 to TRBJ2-3; D gene ambiguous. Germline assignment: CDR1 SGHRS and CDR2 YFSETQ. This CDR3 comprises 11 residues. V was cut by 4 bases and J by 3 bases, with 3 bases left in between.

This clonotype was counted only a few times. The chain employs TRBV9 and TRBJ2-3, with TRBD1 as a possible D gene (6 bases). The germline V gene has CDR1 SGDLS and CDR2 YYNGEE. The CDR3 runs 16 residues. The V end lost 1 base, the J end lost 3 bases, and 15 bases lay between the germline ends. CDR3 sequence reads: CASSVKSGHGTDTQYF. The CDR3 DNA sequence: TGTGCCAGCAGCGTAAAGTCGGGACACGGTACAGATACGCAGTATTTT.

The chain couples TRBV7-8 to TRBJ2-2; 13 bases fit TRBD2. The length of the CDR3 is 16 residues. Germline V gene lookup returns CDR1 SGHVS and CDR2 FQNEAQ. Trimming at V came to 5 bases and at J to 6 bases, leaving 6 bases not matched to a gene. The DNA for the CDR3 is TGTGCCAGCAGCGTTACTAGCGGGGGGGCTTCCGGGGAGCTGTTTTTT. Translation: CASSVTSGGASGELFF. Complete variable domain (other parts from reference TRBV7-8 and TRBJ2-2): GAGVSQSPRYKVAKRGQDVALRCDPISGHVSLFWYQQALGQGPEFLTYFQNEAQLDKSGLPSDRFFAERPEGSVSTLKIQRTQQEDSAVYLCASSVTSGGASGELFFGEGSRLTVL.

This rearrangement joins TRBV28 to TRBJ1-1; D unclear. Per germline, CDR1 MDHEN and CDR2 SYDVKM. V dropped 2 bases and J dropped 0 bases, with 10 bases sitting between them. The CDR3 spans 15 residues. The chain's CDR3 is CASSLVQSMNTEAFF. As DNA, the CDR3 is TGTGCCAGCAGTTTAGTACAGAGCATGAACACTGAAGCTTTCTTT.

This clonotype was found a few times. V gene TRBV28 combines with J gene TRBJ2-1; D remains unclear. Germline CDR1 MDHEN, CDR2 SYDVKM. This CDR3 region has 13 residues. The V end was cut by 6 bases, the J end by 11 bases, with 17 bases between. As DNA, the CDR3 is TGTGCCAGCAGGTTAATTAGTCAAGAGAAGCAGTTCTTC. Translation: CASRLISQEKQFF.

In this sample, this clonotype turned up a few times. This sequence joins TRBV5-1 and TRBJ2-7; D ambiguous. The V end was cut by 2 bases, the J end by 1 base, with 10 bases between. CDR1 is SGHRS, CDR2 YFSETQ, per germline. This CDR3 has 14 residues. The CDR3 sequence is CASSLRSGSYEQYV. CDR3 sequence (DNA): TGCGCCAGCAGCTTAAGGTCCGGGTCCTACGAGCAGTACGTC.

The genes are TRBV27 and TRBJ2-1, with 12 bases fitting TRBD1. CDR3 length: 15 residues. Unmatched junction bases numbered 1, after V lost 2 bases and J lost 5 bases. CDR1 MNHEY and CDR2 SMNVEV come from the germline V gene (reference sequence). The CDR3: CASSLGTGGHNEQFF. The DNA for the CDR3 is TGTGCCAGCAGTTTAGGGACAGGGGGCCACAATGAGCAGTTCTTC.

The chain combines TRBV28 with TRBJ1-1, with D unclear. Germline CDR1 is MDHEN and CDR2 is SYDVKM. The V and J ends lost 6 bases and 2 bases respectively, with 10 bases between them. The CDR3 has 13 residues. The CDR3 protein is CASRGTKNTEAFF. For the CDR3, the DNA is TGTGCCAGCAGAGGCACTAAAAACACTGAAGCTTTCTTT.

This clonotype was seen a handful of times. This rearrangement joins TRBV20-1 to TRBJ2-1, with D perhaps matching TRBD1 (5 bases). CDR1 is DFQATT, CDR2 SNEGSKA, per germline (reference sequence). Deletions cut 0 bases from V and 3 bases from J, with 9 bases between. CDR3 length: 14 amino acids. CDR3 DNA: TGCAGTGCTAGAGATCGACAGCACTACAATGAGCAGTTCTTC. As protein: CSARDRQHYNEQFF.

This chain links TRBV12-3 or TRBV12-4 with TRBJ2-3; TRBD1 agrees at 9 bases. V shed 5 bases and J 7 bases; nucleotides not matched to a gene: 13. The CDR3 has 16 amino acids. CDR3 nucleotides: TGTGCCAGCAGTCCGACAGGGGGGCAATCTCGTAATACGCAGTATTTT. It codes for CASSPTGGQSRNTQYF.

The rearrangement uses TRBV9 and TRBJ2-2; D gene unclear. The CDR3 runs 12 residues. Germline assignment: CDR1 SGDLS and CDR2 YYNGEE. With 2 bases removed from V and 8 bases from J, the gap between germline ends came to 7 bases. CDR3 bases: TGTGCCAGCAGCGTGGCTAATGGGGAGCTGTTTTTT. It encodes CASSVANGELFF.

The V call is TRBV20-1, the J call TRBJ2-1; 9 bases are a match to TRBD1. The CDR3 is 14 amino acids. Germline loops: CDR1 DFQATT, CDR2 SNEGSKA (reference sequence). V dropped 6 bases and J dropped 7; count of bases not matched to a gene: 10. As DNA, the CDR3 is TGCAGTGCCTCGGGGACAGGGAGGGGAAATGAGCAGTTCTTC. Protein sequence: CSASGTGRGNEQFF.

This clonotype was picked up a small number of times. This rearrangement joins TRBV27 to TRBJ1-2; D call uncertain. The CDR3 sequence is 13 residues long. V lost 7 bases and J lost 3, with 12 bases in between. The germline V gene has CDR1 MNHEY and CDR2 SMNVEV (reference sequence). CDR3 sequence (DNA): TGTGCCAGCAAAGGGTGGACGGACTATGGCTACACCTTC. Encoded protein: CASKGWTDYGYTF.

The chain is built from TRBV7-6 and TRBJ2-2; D perhaps matches TRBD1 (5 bases). CDR3 length equals 13 residues. V lost 4 bases and J lost 4, with 7 bases in between. Germline V gene sequence: CDR1 SGHVS, CDR2 FNYEAQ. The CDR3 nucleotides are TGTGCCAGCAGCTCAGGGCTCACCGGGGAGCTGTTTTTT. This sequence encodes CASSSGLTGELFF.

V usage is TRBV3-1 and J usage is TRBJ1-4; 9 nucleotides agree with TRBD1. Germline-derived CDR1 and CDR2 are LGHDT and YNNKEL (reference sequence). This CDR3 is 18 amino acids long. J was trimmed by 8 bases and V by 4 bases; bases with no gene match: 17. The CDR3 region is CASSPGPGQGSVLEKLFF. Here the CDR3 DNA reads TGTGCCAGCAGCCCCGGACCGGGACAGGGCTCCGTTCTCGAAAAACTGTTTTTT.

Only a few counts were recorded for this clonotype. The chain has TRBV29-1 and TRBJ2-1, with 10 bases fitting TRBD2. The V and J ends lost 6 bases and 10 bases, in that order; junction bases with no gene match: 12. This CDR3 is 14 amino acids long. Germline V gene lookup returns CDR1 SQVTM and CDR2 ANQGSEA. CDR3 in DNA: TGCAGCGTGGCTAGCGGGAGAAGAGGGGGGGAGCAGTTCTTC. Protein: CSVASGRRGGEQFF.

This chain joins TRBV20-1 and TRBJ2-5; 7 positions agree with TRBD1. Germline lookup yields CDR1 DFQATT and CDR2 SNEGSKA (reference sequence). The V and J ends lost 5 bases and 3 bases, in that order; junction bases with no gene match: 6. The CDR3 length is 13 residues. CDR3 DNA: TGCAGTGCTTACCCCGGGACAGAAGAGACCCAGTACTTC. The encoded protein is CSAYPGTEETQYF.

This clonotype was counted a few times. The chain carries TRBV19 and TRBJ2-1; D is uncertain. Trimming left V 7 bases short and J 6 bases short, with 19 bases between. CDR1 and CDR2 from the germline V gene are LNHDA and SQIVND (reference sequence). CDR3 length: 15 residues. CDR3 nucleotides: TGTGCCAGTAAACTGGGATTTGAGATCGGCAATGAGCAGTTCTTC. Translating gives CASKLGFEIGNEQFF.

V is TRBV29-1 and J is TRBJ2-1; no definite D call. V was trimmed by 2 bases and J by 9 bases, leaving 5 bases between them. This CDR3 spans 10 amino acids. CDR1 is SQVTM, CDR2 ANQGSEA, per germline. The chain's CDR3 is CSVERPEQFF. The CDR3 coding sequence is TGCAGCGTTGAAAGACCTGAGCAGTTCTTC.